The present T cell receptor beta chain was sequenced within a study of cytomegalovirus exposure and HLA in healthy donors. The CDR3 length is 16 residues. Deletions cut 0 bases from V and 2 bases from J, with 8 bases between. Germline CDR1 LGHNA, CDR2 YSLEER. PCR was performed using 60 Vbeta and 13 Jbeta primers. The method was immunoSEQ multiplex PCR; TCRdb's version includes in-frame clones alone and lacks a portion of them. The table has some 97,000 clones, 80% to 90% seen once. This clone was found a few times. The chain couples TRBV4-3 to TRBJ2-6, with a weak D call TRBD2 (6 bases). The TCR originated in a woman under 30 in good health and CMV-seronegative. The sample consisted of PBMCs. The CDR3 loop is CASSQETGAGANVLTF. CDR3 nucleotides: TGCGCCAGCAGCCAAGAGACGGGGGCTGGGGCCAACGTCCTGACTTTC.